Listed here are 17 T cell receptor beta chains from one sample, sequenced in a study of CD4+ T cells in melanoma. The method was immunoSEQ multiplex PCR; TCRdb's version includes in-frame clones alone and lacks a portion of them. The sample holds 6,000 to 8,500 clones, roughly 70% seen once. The sequenced sample was cells from a culture (not recorded whether cultured in vitro). Receptor source: a human donor with melanoma.

The chain employs TRBV7-6 and TRBJ2-3; 7 bases are a match to TRBD1. Germline CDR1 is SGHVS and CDR2 is FNYEAQ. The CDR3 loop spans 18 amino acids. The V and J ends lost 2 bases and 6 bases, in that order; junction bases with no gene match: 17. In DNA form, the CDR3 reads TGTGCCAGCAGCTTAAATAAGGGAGAGGGGGCGCTTATGGATACGCAGTATTTT. This encodes CASSLNKGEGALMDTQYF.

V and J are TRBV29-1 and TRBJ2-4, with TRBD1 identical over 7 bases. V shed 4 bases, J shed 12 bases, and the junction held 6 bases outside the gene matches. Germline V CDR1 and CDR2: SQVTM, ANQGSEA. CDR3 length equals 11 residues. CDR3 nucleotide sequence: TGCAGCGTTGTGCAGGGGGTAGGTCAGTACTTC. Protein sequence: CSVVQGVGQYF. The whole variable domain, remainder taken from reference TRBV29-1 and TRBJ2-4, is SAVISQKPSRDICQRGTSLTIQCQVDSQVTMMFWYRQQPGQSLTLIATANQGSEATYESGFVIDKFPISRPNLTFSTLTVSNMSPEDSSIYLCSVVQGVGQYFGAGTRLSVL.

In this sample, this clone turned up once. This rearrangement joins TRBV4-1 to TRBJ2-1; tentative D call: TRBD1 (6 bases). Germline CDR1 and CDR2: MGHRA and YSYEKL. This CDR3 spans 15 amino acids. Trimming left V 6 bases short and J 4 bases short, with 16 bases between. In nucleotides, the CDR3 is TGCGCCAGCAGTTCCGATAGGGGGATTTACAATGAGCAGTTCTTC. Its protein product is CASSSDRGIYNEQFF.

This clone is medium-sized (0.01 to 0.1%) in the sample. V is TRBV5-5 and J is TRBJ2-1; D is unresolved. The CDR3 has 11 amino acids. Per germline, CDR1 SGHKS and CDR2 YYEKEE (reference sequence). The germline V and J ends were trimmed by 6 bases and 9 bases, with 10 bases remaining between them. The CDR3 region is CASTEDGEQFF. The CDR3 bases are TGTGCCAGCACCGAGGATGGTGAGCAGTTCTTC.

The chain links TRBV11-3 to TRBJ2-2, with D unclear. The CDR3 is 15 residues long. Germline CDR1 and CDR2: SGHNT and YENEEA. V gave up 5 bases and J gave up 0 bases, with 10 bases separating them. The DNA of the CDR3 is TGTGCCAGCAGCAAGGACCCGACGAACACCGGGGAGCTGTTTTTT. Amino acids: CASSKDPTNTGELFF.

The chain links TRBV4-2 to TRBJ2-5; a weak D match, TRBD2 (5 bases). Germline loops: CDR1 LGHNA, CDR2 YNFKEQ. The CDR3 has 16 amino acids. Trimming stripped 6 bases from V and 2 bases from J, with 19 bases between. CDR3 in amino acids: CASSRSSSASQETQYF. The CDR3 bases are TGTGCCAGCAGTCGAAGTAGTAGCGCGTCTCAAGAGACCCAGTACTTC.

V gene TRBV7-2 combines with J gene TRBJ2-3; TRBD1 might be the D (6 bases). CDR1 is SGHTA and CDR2 is FQGNSA in the germline V gene. Deletions cut 5 bases from V and 8 bases from J, with 17 bases between. There are 14 residues in the CDR3. The DNA for the CDR3 is TGTGCCAGCAGCACTCCACTCCAGGGGTTTACGCAGTATTTT. Amino acid sequence: CASSTPLQGFTQYF.

The rearrangement joins TRBV2 to TRBJ2-5, with TRBD2 matching 13 bases. Germline V lookup: CDR1 SNHLY, CDR2 FYNNEI. The CDR3 spans 19 residues. Unmatched junction bases numbered 13, after V lost 4 bases and J lost 2 bases. The CDR3 is CASSGGLAGRWYQQETQYF. Here the CDR3 DNA reads TGTGCCAGCAGTGGGGGACTAGCGGGGAGGTGGTACCAACAAGAGACCCAGTACTTC.

The chain carries TRBV5-6 and TRBJ2-6, with D possibly TRBD1 on 5 matching bases. Trimming stripped 5 bases from V and 0 bases from J, with 9 bases between. CDR3 length: 15 residues. The germline V gene encodes CDR1 SGHDT and CDR2 YYEEEE. Written as DNA, the CDR3 is TGTGCCAGCAGACCCGACAGCTCTGGGGCCAACGTCCTGACTTTC. This sequence encodes CASRPDSSGANVLTF.

A single count supports this clone. Here the CDR3 DNA reads TGTGCCAGTAGTACCACCTCCGGGACAGGCTACGAGCAGTACTTC. Translating it yields CASSTTSGTGYEQYF. The chain employs TRBV19 and TRBJ2-7; 8 nucleotides agree with TRBD1. CDR3 size: 15 residues. V gave up 4 bases and J gave up 3 bases; unmatched junction bases: 8. Germline CDR1 is LNHDA and CDR2 is SQIVND (reference sequence).

The gene calls are TRBV7-2 and TRBJ1-2; D gene uncertain. The CDR3 is 15 residues long. CDR1 is SGHTA and CDR2 is FQGNSA in the germline V gene. The germline V and J ends were trimmed by 7 bases and 3 bases, with 18 bases remaining between them. The CDR3 loop is CASTGNPRSYYGYTF. The CDR3 DNA reads TGTGCCAGCACCGGAAATCCGAGGTCTTACTATGGCTACACCTTC.

The V call is TRBV3-1 (or the pseudogene TRBV3-2), the J call TRBJ2-7, with TRBD1 identical over 8 bases. Germline lookup yields CDR1 LGHDT and CDR2 YNNKEL (reference sequence). V lost 4 bases and J lost 4; bases outside the gene matches: 6. CDR3 size: 14 residues. The CDR3 nucleotides are TGTGCCAGCAGCCCCAGGGGGCCGGCGTACGAGCAGTACTTC. Residues: CASSPRGPAYEQYF.

The chain has TRBV6-5 and TRBJ2-6, with D hard to call. Trimming shortened V by 2 bases and J by 0 bases, and 8 bases separated the two germline ends. The CDR3 totals 16 residues. CDR1 is MNHEY, CDR2 SVGAGI, per germline. The CDR3 protein is CASSYGRVSGANVLTF. CDR3 in DNA: TGTGCCAGCAGTTACGGAAGAGTCTCTGGGGCCAACGTCCTGACTTTC.

This rearrangement joins TRBV21-1 to TRBJ2-1; the DNA was not used to check the table's D call, TRBD2. TRBV21-1 is annotated as a pseudogene. The CDR3 has 17 amino acids. For the CDR3, the DNA is TGTGCCAGCAGCAAAGAGTGTAGGAGGGCCCCCTACAATGAGCAGTTCTTC. Translating gives CASSKECRRAPYNEQFF.

In its sample, this clone was seen a few times. The CDR3 loop reads CASSTDGFYEQYF. CDR3 in DNA: TGTGCCAGCAGTACGGACGGATTCTACGAGCAGTACTTC. The chain joins TRBV6-5 to TRBJ2-7; D is ambiguous. CDR3 length: 13 amino acids. The germline V gene has CDR1 MNHEY and CDR2 SVGAGI. The germline V and J ends were trimmed by 5 bases and 3 bases, with 11 bases remaining between them.

This clone was counted a single time. The chain uses TRBV19 and TRBJ1-1, with unresolved D. The CDR3 covers 13 residues. Germline V lookup: CDR1 LNHDA, CDR2 SQIVND (reference sequence). V dropped 11 bases and J dropped 0 bases, with 13 bases sitting between them. The CDR3 DNA reads as TGTGCCGCTTCGGACCGTTTGAACACTGAAGCTTTCTTT. Protein sequence: CAASDRLNTEAFF.

As DNA, the CDR3 is TGCGCCAGCAGCCTCTCCCCATTTGAAAAACTGTTTTTT. This encodes CASSLSPFEKLFF. The chain employs TRBV5-1 and TRBJ1-4; D gene unclear. The CDR3 totals 13 residues. Between the trimmed V and J ends, which lost 4 bases and 7 bases, there was a span of 11 bases. Germline assignment: CDR1 SGHRS and CDR2 YFSETQ.